This entry is about one T cell receptor (beta chain). This clone came up a few times. Which antigen it targets is not known. Qualities for individual bases were not recorded, and no much larger clone is one base off. The CDR3 sequence holds 16 residues, the cysteine and phenylalanine included. Left in the record is the CDR3 DNA by itself, 48 bases read in frame from the first base. Trimming at the junction amounts to 1 base on V and 1 base on J, and the germline ends lie 14 bases apart. Via the germline V gene (reference sequence), CDR1 is SGHKS and CDR2 YYEKEE. Library preparation employed the immunoSEQ multiplex PCR assay. For the multiplex PCR, a mixture combining 60 forward primers for TCR Vbeta segments and 13 reverse primers for TCR Jbeta segments was used. Amplification of the CDR3 region of rearranged TCR beta genes was performed with a multiplex PCR assay on genomic DNA. Amplified TCR beta libraries were sequenced as 87-base-pair reads on the Illumina HiSeq System. The paper's data handling went like this. In a later analysis, tens of millions of unique TCR beta chains were counted across the approximately 640 repertoires, and around 11 million of these chains were shared by at least two donors. A nearest-neighbor algorithm error-corrected the raw reads and collapsed the reads into unique sequences, merging closely related sequences to remove PCR and sequencing errors. CDR3 sequences were aligned to IMGT reference sequences to assign V, D and J gene segments. For a sequence to be retained, a match of at least six nucleotides to both a V gene segment and a J gene segment was required. A rearrangement counted as productive if the CDR3 had no stop codons and remained in frame with V and J, and every other rearrangement counted as non-productive. Following IMGT convention, CDR3 was defined as the stretch from the second conserved V-encoded cysteine up to the conserved J-encoded phenylalanine. Sequences without an unambiguous match to a single V gene segment were excluded from the earlier analysis of a few hundred of the donors. In an earlier analysis of about 590 of the donors, a V segment was called functional when productive rearrangements were above 56.7%, and segregating when the standard deviation between donors exceeded 5%. A statistical classification framework was built to diagnose cytomegalovirus status from the catalog of TCR beta chain sequences. A later analysis assigned V and J genes by comparing TCR nucleotide sequences with IMGT/GENE-DB human TR gene sequences. In a later analysis, CDR3 sequences and most-parsimonious VDJ recombination scenarios were assigned using the TCRdist pipeline. In a later analysis, each TCR beta chain was defined by its CDR3 amino acid sequence together with its V-gene family, and reads without a unique V-gene family were excluded. A later analysis removed 600 or so highly shared, low-generation-probability nucleotide sequences to deal with suspected cross-contamination and a sequencing artifact. In a later analysis, a clonal expansion index was calculated for each public chain from normalized within-repertoire ranks of inferred template counts. In a later analysis, generation probabilities were computed using a VDJ recombination model fitted to out-of-frame rearrangements, and the results were checked against IGoR. In a later analysis, TCR-TCR, TCR-HLA and TCR-CMV co-occurrence was scored with hypergeometric tests, and a repertoire-size bias correction was applied to TCR pairs. To estimate false discovery rates, a later analysis permuted the HLA or CMV assignments 20 times. In a later analysis, co-occurring TCRs were grouped using DBSCAN, and TCRdist sequence similarity was added for clustering within HLA-allele-positive subsets. Repertoires with fewer than 30,000 or more than 120,000 public chains, plus five repertoires with anomalous nucleotide sharing, were excluded from co-occurrence clustering. In its TCRdb copy, this immuneACCESS table keeps in-frame sequences only and misses some clones. Where compared with another copy, unresolved V genes explain less than half of these, and the others have no known cause. The V and J calls and clone size come from that table; D and trimming were worked out from the DNA. The sample has about 160,000 clones on record, about 88% of them singletons. The ten biggest clones cover 2% to 2.5% of the sample.

The record originates from a study of cytomegalovirus exposure and HLA in healthy donors (dated by TCRdb to about 2017). At the level of the whole study: In an earlier analysis of under 600 of the donors, 276 Gb of sequence data and 120 million or so unique TCR beta sequences from about 190 million T cells were reported. Among approximately 370 genotyped donors of the cohort, an average of roughly 230,000 unique TCR beta nucleotide sequences was sequenced per donor, of which roughly 18% were non-productive. In an earlier analysis of roughly 540 of the donors, high-throughput TCR beta sequencing was used to judge whether each TCR beta V gene segment behaved as functional or pseudogenic. Using immunosequencing, the study profiled T cell repertoires from 666 subjects and related those repertoires to cytomegalovirus serostatus. The study was designed to test whether signatures of past pathogen exposure could be identified by cataloging public T cell receptors. HLA typing covered class I and class II loci at four-digit resolution. Several DR-DQ haplotypes were treated as single units for association and clustering because of strong linkage in the cohort. In a later analysis, previously published TCR beta repertoires from fewer than 750 donors were re-analyzed and high-resolution HLA genotyping was added so that TCR occurrence patterns could be studied. Rather than drawing on any new phenotypic data, the later analysis identified candidate immune exposures from TCR beta sequences and the way those sequences occurred across donors. Typing coverage varied by locus: roughly 629-640 donors for A, B, C, DRB1 and DQB1; roughly 560 for DQA1; about 600 for DPA1; under 490 for DPB1. Approximately 300 gigabases of sequencing data and tens of millions of unique TCR sequences were included in an early release covering around 650 HLA-typed donors. Among the approximately 420 genotyped donors, approximately 82% belonged to the genetic ancestry cluster associated with self-reported Caucasian donors. Alongside the repertoire data, information on donor age, sex, ethnicity and CMV serostatus was compiled. To predict cytomegalovirus infection status, the study combined high-throughput TCR immunosequencing, statistical association of individual TCRs with disease status, and machine learning. Every discovery cohort repertoire had been produced on one sequencing platform. Along with the approximately 700-subject first cohort, a separate validation cohort of around 120 different subjects was used. In a later genetic analysis, genome-wide SNP genotypes for about 65% of the roughly 700 donors were used, and that subset was treated as a discovery cohort. The paper as a whole reports these results and caveats: The presence/absence analyses assumed that sequencing depth was roughly uniform across donors, and that assumption may not be true. The authors suggested that the approach could potentially be extended to other disease states and immunological phenotypes. While some public TCRs were present in many individuals, most TCR sequences turned up only very rarely across donors. Linkage disequilibrium might explain the correlated functional status among segregating V segments, but an unknown experimental factor could not be excluded. The 87-base-pair reads could not distinguish some IMGT-functional V segments, including TRBV6-2 and TRBV6-3, so those segments were excluded. A total of roughly 160 TCR beta chains were listed by the study as associated with cytomegalovirus. In a later genetic analysis, a missense DCLRE1C variant was associated with V-gene and J-gene trimming of TCR beta chains, and the association was replicated in an independent cohort. HLA typing was unavailable for some donors at each locus, so association tests used only the typed subset. A further reported finding was that TCR beta sequences accurately predicted the HLA-A and HLA-B alleles for most subjects in the first cohort. The earlier analysis of 587 of the donors excluded 15 to 20 rarely observed V segments, including chromosome 9 orphons, because counts were too low. Only TCR beta chains were sequenced in this cohort, and the absence of alpha or paired-chain data limited detectable features. A few of the identified cytomegalovirus-associated TCR beta chains were confirmed in vitro to be specific for cytomegalovirus antigens. In both the original and validation cohorts, the classifier was reported to diagnose cytomegalovirus status with high specificity and sensitivity. The only immune exposure information available for the cohort was CMV serostatus. When HLA alleles, especially DR and DQ, strongly co-occurred, TCR associations were difficult to assign to individual alleles. A later analysis associated around 16,000 TCR beta sequences with specific HLA alleles at a false discovery rate of 0.05. Compared with equally common non-associated chains, HLA-associated TCR beta chains in a later analysis were more clonally expanded and had lower generation probabilities. A cluster of highly shared sequence variants was judged likely to be a technical artifact of the sequencing pipeline. According to a later analysis, parvovirus B19, influenza, CMV and Epstein-Barr virus appeared linked to several top co-occurrence clusters. In an earlier analysis of 500 to 650 of the donors, most TCR beta V segments appeared in productive rearrangements about 90% or about 30% of the time, broadly matching IMGT annotations. A later analysis found that TCR association rates varied across HLA loci, with DRB1 alleles showing the most associated TCRs and HLA-C alleles the fewest. According to a later genetic analysis, donors in an Asian-associated ancestry cluster had fewer N-insertions in productive TCRs than the roughly 670-donor mean. Most CMV-associated TCR beta chains appeared to be HLA-restricted in a later analysis, and the HLA associations seemed to be driven largely by CMV exposure.

In total, approximately 610 healthy bone marrow donors made up the cohort. At the time of sampling, all cohort members were nominally healthy, though unrecorded immune exposures were likely present. The donor tested CMV seropositive and was one of the 289 seropositive cohort members. A peripheral blood sample was provided by each donor, and peripheral blood mononuclear cells were used for TCR beta sequencing. Genomic DNA was extracted from the blood cell samples with the Qiagen DNeasy Blood Extraction Kit. Sequenced input: PBMCs. This receptor chain uses TRBV5-5 and TRBJ1-2; no D gene is confidently identified. This TCR was recovered from a man between 18 and 35 years old in good health and CMV-seropositive. The nucleotide sequence is given as TGTGCCAGCAGCTTGAATAGTTGGAGCAGTAACTATGGCTACACCTTC. Its coded protein is CASSLNSWSSNYGYTF.